The next 19 T cell receptor beta chains were all read from a single sample in a study of T cells in Graves' hyperthyroidism and ophthalmopathy. Amplified regions were TCR beta CDR3 sequences from RNA transcripts. The HTBI primer set drove a first-round RT-PCR of the TCR CDR3. MiXCR, applied by TCRdb to the multiplex PCR reads, yields one record per CDR3 protein. Of approximately 430,000 distinct CDR3 sequences listed, about 15% are singletons. Input material: blood. The receptors originated from a young man with Graves' ophthalmopathy.

This clonotype was observed at least ten times. The rearrangement uses TRBV12-3 or TRBV12-4 and TRBJ2-5; D is possibly TRBD2 (6 bases). The CDR3 has 15 residues. Trimming removed 3 bases at V and 0 bases at J, with 11 bases between. The CDR3 sequence is CASSFSSAYQETQYF. The CDR3 nucleotides are TGTGCCAGCAGTTTTTCTAGCGCCTACCAAGAGACCCAGTACTTC.

This clonotype was picked up one time. The CDR3 nucleotides read TGTGCCAGCAGTTACGGGCTCGGCTCTGGGGCCAACGTCCTGACTTTC. Translating it yields CASSYGLGSGANVLTF. The chain couples TRBV6-5 to TRBJ2-6; D is undetermined. Germline V gene data show CDR1 as MNHEY and CDR2 as SVGAGI. The CDR3 has 16 amino acids. With 2 bases removed from V and 0 bases from J, the gap between germline ends came to 8 bases.

At least ten counts were recorded for this clonotype. The chain uses TRBV20-1 and TRBJ1-5, with TRBD1 as a possible D gene (6 bases). The CDR3 is made up of 16 amino acids. V was trimmed by 0 bases and J by 2 bases, leaving 14 bases between them. Germline CDR1 reads DFQATT; CDR2 reads SNEGSKA (reference sequence). The CDR3 nucleotides are TGCAGTGCTAGAGATAACGTGGGACATCGCAATCAGCCCCAGCATTTT. This gives the protein CSARDNVGHRNQPQHF.

The chain combines TRBV6-1 with TRBJ2-7; 9 bases agree with TRBD2. Per germline, CDR1 MNHNS and CDR2 SASEGT. With 3 bases clipped from V and 5 bases from J, the junction kept 8 bases outside the gene matches. The CDR3 totals 15 residues. The CDR3 spells CASSDGGGGVDEQYF. In DNA form, the CDR3 reads TGTGCCAGCAGTGACGGTGGCGGGGGGGTCGACGAGCAGTACTTC.

The gene calls are TRBV2 and TRBJ1-1; possible D gene TRBD1, 6 bases. This CDR3 has 15 amino acids. V was trimmed by 7 bases and J by 2 bases, leaving 17 bases between them. CDR1 and CDR2 from the germline V gene are SNHLY and FYNNEI. CDR3 sequence (DNA): TGTGCCAGCACTCCGGGACACGACCCAAACACTGAAGCTTTCTTT. This gives the protein CASTPGHDPNTEAFF.

CDR3 bases: TGCGCCAGCAGCCCCGGGACAGGGGGCCGATGGTTCTTC. Translation gives CASSPGTGGRWFF. The V and J genes are TRBV5-1 and TRBJ2-1, with TRBD1 matching over 12 bases. V shed 4 bases, J shed 15 bases, and the junction held 8 bases outside the gene matches. The CDR3 covers 13 residues. Germline-derived CDR1 and CDR2 are SGHRS and YFSETQ.

This sequence joins TRBV11-2 and TRBJ2-4, with a tentative D call TRBD1 (7 bases). This CDR3 region has 16 residues. Trimming pared 1 base from V and 11 bases from J, leaving 21 bases between. CDR1 SGHAT and CDR2 FQNNGV come from the germline V gene. The CDR3 DNA sequence: TGTGCCAGCAGCTTAGTTCCTCAGGGGGGCCCAGGAGTTCAGTACTTC. Residues: CASSLVPQGGPGVQYF.

This clonotype was counted many times. V is TRBV11-2 and J is TRBJ1-1, with 11 bases aligning to TRBD1. J gave up 5 bases and V 1 base, and 6 bases lay outside the gene matches. This CDR3 region has 16 residues. Germline assignment: CDR1 SGHAT and CDR2 FQNNGV. CDR3 DNA: TGTGCCAGCAGCTTAGCGGGACAGGGGGGGATTACTGAAGCTTTCTTT. It codes for CASSLAGQGGITEAFF.

This clonotype is deemed medium-sized (0.01 to 0.1%). The gene calls are TRBV2 and TRBJ2-5; 10 nucleotides match TRBD2. The CDR3 is 15 amino acids. Losses at the gene ends were 6 bases for V and 3 bases for J; bases not matched to a gene: 7. Germline values: CDR1 SNHLY, CDR2 FYNNEI. CDR3 sequence (DNA): TGTGCCAGCAGGGACACTAGCGGGGCTGAAGAGACCCAGTACTTC. Translated: CASRDTSGAEETQYF.

Regarding this clonotype: A read error may explain this, as a much larger clone is one base away. The CDR3 carries no conserved terminal phenylalanine or tryptophan, so it likely arises from a read error. The chain recombines TRBV20-1 with TRBJ2-7, with a weak D call TRBD1 (6 bases). The CDR3 is 13 residues long. The germline CDR1 and CDR2 sequences are DFQATT and SNEGSKA (reference sequence). The V gene lost 1 base and the J gene lost 3 bases, with 10 bases spanning the gap. The CDR3 DNA follows: TGCAGTGCTAGAGCGAAACAGGGCTACGAGCAGTACCTC. Amino acids: CSARAKQGYEQYL.

This clonotype has a handful of counts. The chain has TRBV15 and TRBJ2-1; tentatively, D is TRBD1 (5 bases). Germline assignment: CDR1 LNHNV and CDR2 YYDKDF (reference sequence). CDR3 size: 15 residues. Trimming cost V 5 bases and J 1 base, with 12 bases left between them. The CDR3, as DNA: TGTGCCACCAGCGGTGGCAGGGAATCCTACAATGAGCAGTTCTTC. Protein sequence: CATSGGRESYNEQFF.

There are many counts of this clonotype. The V gene is TRBV11-2, the J gene TRBJ2-3, with TRBD2 matching 7 bases. Per the germline V gene, CDR1 is SGHAT and CDR2 is FQNNGV. The CDR3 runs 15 residues. With V trimmed by 0 bases and J by 4 bases, 4 bases remained unmatched. The CDR3 DNA is TGTGCCAGCAGCTTAGATGGTGCGGGGGCAGATACGCAGTATTTT. Translating it yields CASSLDGAGADTQYF.

This clonotype was recorded many times. The chain has TRBV11-2 and TRBJ2-7; D remains unclear. V was pared by 5 bases and J by 3 bases, with 17 bases between. This CDR3 has 15 amino acids. Germline CDR1 reads SGHAT; CDR2 reads FQNNGV. CDR3 sequence: CASSQKPAGFYEQYF. For the CDR3, the DNA is TGTGCCAGCAGCCAGAAGCCCGCAGGTTTCTACGAGCAGTACTTC.

Turning to this clonotype: Since a much larger clone is just one base distant, this may be a read error. The chain uses TRBV12-5 and TRBJ1-6; 7 nucleotides match TRBD1. CDR1 LGHNT and CDR2 FRNRAP come from the germline V gene. Trimming took 4 bases from V and 10 from J; bases not matched to a gene: 10. This CDR3 has 15 residues. Here the CDR3 reads CASGSGQMWGSPLHF. DNA for the CDR3: TGTGCTAGTGGTTCGGGACAGATGTGGGGGTCACCCCTCCACTTT. The full variable domain, rest sourced from reference TRBV12-5 and TRBJ1-6, is DARVTQTPRHKVTEMGQEVTMRCQPILGHNTVFWYRQTMMQGLELLAYFRNRAPLDDSGMPKDRFSAEMPDATLATLKIQPSEPRDSAVYFCASGSGQMWGSPLHFGNGTRLTVT.

V and J are TRBV5-1 and TRBJ2-5; no clear D gene. V shed 4 bases and J shed 4 bases, with 11 bases lying between them. The CDR3 sequence is 13 residues long. Germline CDR1 and CDR2: SGHRS and YFSETQ. CDR3 sequence (DNA): TGCGCCAGCAGCCGGGCAGGAGCAGAGACCCAGTACTTC. Encoded protein: CASSRAGAETQYF.

This clonotype was seen repeatedly, ten times or more. The chain uses TRBV14 and TRBJ2-1, with D perhaps matching TRBD1 or TRBD2 (5 bases each). Between the trimmed V and J ends, which lost 1 base and 6 bases, there was a span of 13 bases. The CDR3 is made up of 15 amino acids. Germline loops: CDR1 SGHDN, CDR2 FVKESK. The CDR3 here is CASSQVAGTINEQFF. Here the CDR3 DNA reads TGTGCCAGCAGCCAAGTGGCAGGGACCATCAATGAGCAGTTCTTC.

This clonotype was seen many times. This chain joins TRBV4-2 and TRBJ2-3, with a tentative D call TRBD1 (5 bases). V was clipped by 0 bases and J by 5 bases, with 12 bases between them. This CDR3 spans 15 amino acids. Germline CDR1 LGHNA, CDR2 YNFKEQ. The CDR3 bases are TGTGCCAGCAGCCAAGATGACCCAGGGAAAGATACGCAGTATTTT. Its translation: CASSQDDPGKDTQYF.

This clonotype came up many times. This sequence joins TRBV12-3 or TRBV12-4 and TRBJ2-7; D is unclear. This CDR3 is 13 amino acids long. V lost 5 bases to trimming and J lost 7 bases, with 15 bases between them. CDR3 coding DNA: TGTGCCAGCAGTCATGGGAATGCCGGGGAGCAGTACTTC. Its translation: CASSHGNAGEQYF.

This clonotype was picked up many times. The J gene is TRBJ2-3, the V gene TRBV6-1, with D perhaps matching TRBD1 (7 bases). CDR3 length: 14 residues. V was clipped by 4 bases and J by 4 bases, with 12 bases between them. Germline V CDR1 and CDR2: MNHNS, SASEGT. DNA of the CDR3: TGTGCCAGCAGTGGAGACAGGGAGGCAGATACGCAGTATTTT. Protein product: CASSGDREADTQYF.